Each of the 14 T cell receptor beta chains below was sequenced from the same sample in a study of blood T cell repertoires in COVID-19. The table came from immunoSEQ multiplex PCR; TCRdb's copy has only in-frame clones and leaves some out. This table has roughly 99,000 clones, roughly 84% appearing once. The sequencing input was peripheral blood. The source is a human donor in a cohort sampled during active COVID-19.

The chain uses TRBV5-1 and TRBJ2-3; tentative D call: TRBD1 (6 bases). CDR1 SGHRS and CDR2 YFSETQ come from the germline V gene. Trimming cost V 6 bases and J 0 bases, with 11 bases left between them. The CDR3 is 14 amino acids. As DNA, the CDR3 is TGCGCCAGCACCCTAGGGGGTAGCACAGATACGCAGTATTTT. Its translation: CASTLGGSTDTQYF.

In this sample, this clone turned up once. The chain carries TRBV5-5 and TRBJ2-3; 7 bases match TRBD1. Germline CDR1 is SGHKS and CDR2 is YYEKEE (reference sequence). With 5 bases clipped from V and 3 bases from J, the junction kept 9 bases outside the gene matches. This CDR3 comprises 15 residues. The CDR3 sequence is CASSHNGQVTDTQYF. CDR3 coding DNA: TGTGCCAGCAGTCATAATGGACAGGTTACAGATACGCAGTATTTT.

The V gene is TRBV21-1, the J gene TRBJ2-7; TRBD2 is taken as the D call from the table, unchecked against the DNA. TRBV21-1 is termed a pseudogene. The CDR3 consists of 13 residues. DNA of the CDR3: TGTGCCAGCGTACGTCTCGGGATCTACGAGCAGTACGTC. Protein: CASVRLGIYEQYV.

The chain joins TRBV6-2 or TRBV6-3 to TRBJ2-5, with D perhaps matching TRBD2 (5 bases). With 4 bases removed from V and 5 bases from J, the gap between germline ends came to 14 bases. This CDR3 region has 14 residues. Germline lookup yields CDR1 MNHEY and CDR2 SVGEGT. CDR3 bases: TGTGCCAGCAGTTCCCAAACTAGGGTCGAGACCCAGTACTTC. Protein sequence: CASSSQTRVETQYF.

This clone came up a few times. V usage is TRBV6-5 and J usage is TRBJ1-5; D is perhaps TRBD1 (5 bases). Trimming removed 4 bases at V and 5 bases at J, with 12 bases between. This CDR3 comprises 14 residues. From germline, CDR1 is MNHEY and CDR2 SVGAGI. Here the CDR3 reads CASSSGYKHQPQHF. DNA of the CDR3: TGTGCCAGCAGTTCAGGGTATAAACATCAGCCCCAGCATTTT.

The chain has TRBV27 and TRBJ1-1; 8 bases align to TRBD1. V dropped 2 bases and J dropped 0; count of bases not matched to a gene: 2. The CDR3 loop spans 15 amino acids. CDR1 is MNHEY and CDR2 is SMNVEV in the germline V gene (reference sequence). CDR3 region: CASSLQGQVNTEAFF. In DNA form, the CDR3 reads TGTGCCAGCAGTTTACAGGGACAGGTGAACACTGAAGCTTTCTTT.

This clone has at least ten counts. The chain is built from TRBV2 and TRBJ1-1; D remains ambiguous. CDR3 length: 14 residues. V shed 5 bases and J shed 5 bases, with 15 bases lying between them. The V gene's germline CDR1 is SNHLY and CDR2 FYNNEI. As DNA, the CDR3 is TGTGCCAGCAGTTTGCATAGGAGTCGGACTGAAGCTTTCTTT. As protein: CASSLHRSRTEAFF.

This clone was seen just once. The V gene is TRBV11-2, the J gene TRBJ2-5; 8 nucleotides line up with TRBD1. Germline V lookup: CDR1 SGHAT, CDR2 FQNNGV. This CDR3 region has 17 residues. V was clipped by 2 bases and J by 1 base; unmatched bases: 9. CDR3 amino acids: CASSLRPPGQAQETQYF. The CDR3 nucleotides read TGTGCCAGCAGCTTAAGGCCCCCGGGACAGGCCCAAGAGACCCAGTACTTC.

This chain uses TRBV4-3 with TRBJ1-2, with D possibly TRBD1 on 6 matching bases. The V gene lost 1 base and the J gene lost 4 bases, with 10 bases spanning the gap. This CDR3 region has 14 residues. Germline lookup yields CDR1 LGHNA and CDR2 YSLEER. DNA of the CDR3: TGCGCCAGCAGCCAAGGCAGGGGCGGCTATGGCTACACCTTC. It is translated as CASSQGRGGYGYTF.

The rearrangement joins TRBV4-1 to TRBJ2-2; D is ambiguous. The V end lost 7 bases, the J end lost 3 bases, and 9 bases lay between the germline ends. The CDR3 is 13 residues long. CDR1 is MGHRA and CDR2 is YSYEKL in the germline V gene. CDR3 sequence (DNA): TGCGCCAGCACCAATCGGGACACCGGGGAGCTGTTTTTT. Encoded protein: CASTNRDTGELFF.

The gene calls are TRBV28 and TRBJ1-3; D is ambiguous. V was shortened by 4 bases and J by 0 bases, with 13 bases between the two germline ends. CDR3 length: 16 amino acids. The germline V gene has CDR1 MDHEN and CDR2 SYDVKM. CDR3 DNA sequence: TGTGCCAGCAGTTCACCGGGAAGCCCCTCTGGAAACACCATATATTTT. Translation gives CASSSPGSPSGNTIYF.

This chain joins TRBV7-9 and TRBJ2-3; a weak D match, TRBD1 (5 bases). Trimming took 5 bases from V and 4 from J, leaving 19 bases between them. CDR1 is SEHNR and CDR2 is FQNEAQ in the germline V gene (reference sequence). The CDR3 loop spans 16 amino acids. The CDR3 DNA reads TGTGCCAGCAGCGAGCCAGGGTACCCACATGCAGATACGCAGTATTTT. This codes for CASSEPGYPHADTQYF. Full variable domain (rest looked up from reference TRBV7-9 and TRBJ2-3): DTGVSQNPRHKITKRGQNVTFRCDPISEHNRLYWYRQTLGQGPEFLTYFQNEAQLEKSRLLSDRFSAERPKGSFSTLEIQRTEQGDSAMYLCASSEPGYPHADTQYFGPGTRLTVL.

The rearrangement uses TRBV9 and TRBJ2-5; TRBD2 might be the D (6 bases). Germline V lookup: CDR1 SGDLS, CDR2 YYNGEE. Trimming stripped 0 bases from V and 3 bases from J, with 6 bases between. The CDR3 loop spans 13 amino acids. In DNA form, the CDR3 reads TGTGCCAGCAGCGTAGGGGGGGAAGAGACCCAGTACTTC. Translation gives CASSVGGEETQYF.

The chain employs TRBV11-1 and TRBJ2-7, with TRBD2 matching over 7 bases. Germline lookup yields CDR1 SGHAT and CDR2 FQDESV (reference sequence). With 0 bases clipped from V and 6 bases from J, the junction kept 5 bases outside the gene matches. This CDR3 has 14 amino acids. The CDR3 loop is CASSLAAGDGEQYF. The CDR3 region has the DNA TGTGCCAGCAGCTTAGCTGCGGGAGATGGCGAGCAGTACTTC.